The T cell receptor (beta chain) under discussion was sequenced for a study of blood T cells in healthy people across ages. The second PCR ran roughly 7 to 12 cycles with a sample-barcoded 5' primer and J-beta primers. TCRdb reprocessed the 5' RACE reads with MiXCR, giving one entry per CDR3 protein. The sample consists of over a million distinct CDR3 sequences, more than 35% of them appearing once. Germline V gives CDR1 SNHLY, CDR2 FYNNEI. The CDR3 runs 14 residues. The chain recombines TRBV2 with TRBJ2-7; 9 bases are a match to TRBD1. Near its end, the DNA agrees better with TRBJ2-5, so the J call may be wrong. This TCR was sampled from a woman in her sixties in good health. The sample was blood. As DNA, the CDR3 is TGTGCCAGCAGTTCTGGGACAGGGTCAGAGACCCAGTACTTC. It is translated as CASSSGTGSETQYF.